Given below is one T cell receptor (beta chain) in context. The data originate from a study of blood T cell repertoires in COVID-19. Study summary: Cohort 3 donors were reported recovered after two negative PCRs, clearance, or symptom resolution.

Profiling relied on immunoSEQ multiplex PCR, and the TCRdb table lists in-frame clones only, not all of them. The sample lists more than 200,000 clones, around 87% occurring once. The CDR3 has 17 residues. The junction had 12 bases not matched to a gene; V was cut back by 5 bases and J by 3 bases. Germline CDR1 SGHVS, CDR2 FQNEAQ. The sample consisted of PBMCs or T cells enriched from blood (not recorded which). The TCR originated in a man younger than 40 in a cohort exposed to, infected with or recovered from COVID-19 (not recorded which). This chain connects TRBV7-8 to TRBJ1-4, with TRBD1 matching over 7 bases. CDR3 residues: CASSIRQGWRANEKLFF. In nucleotides, the CDR3 is TGTGCCAGCAGCATCCGACAGGGTTGGCGGGCTAATGAAAAACTGTTTTTT.